The rows below give T cell receptor beta chains drawn from one sample of a study of post-analysis software for immune sequencing data. TCRdb reprocessed the PCR reads with MiXCR, giving one entry per CDR3 protein. The profile shows 820,000 or so distinct CDR3 sequences, under 70% of them singletons. Source material: blood. Every receptor here comes from a girl under 18 with multiple sclerosis. Both conserved end residues are part of each CDR3. D genes are given only for firm matches. Clone size is stated in some rows and not others, as once, few, many or a class when expanded.

cdr3_aa cdr3_nt j_call v_call d_call clone_size
CASSPGPSREETQYF TGTGCCAGCAGCCCGGGACCTTCGAGAGAGGAGACCCAGTACTTC TRBJ2-5 TRBV5-5 NA once
CATSRDMTVAKNIQYF TGTGCCACCAGCAGAGATATGACGGTAGCCAAAAACATTCAGTACTTC TRBJ2-4 TRBV15 NA NA
CASSPYVGPDTQYF TGCGCCAGCAGCCCGTATGTGGGACCAGATACGCAGTATTTT TRBJ2-3 TRBV5-1 NA NA
CASSRGLAGSSYNEQFF TGTGCCAGCAGCCGGGGACTAGCGGGGAGCTCCTACAATGAGCAGTTCTTC TRBJ2-1 TRBV7-9 TRBD2 few
CASRTTGLAGSYEQYF TGTGCCAGCAGGACCACGGGACTAGCGGGGTCCTACGAGCAGTACTTC TRBJ2-7 TRBV6-2/TRBV6-3 TRBD2 NA
CSAKYSNSYEQYF TGCAGTGCTAAATACAGCAACTCCTACGAGCAGTACTTC TRBJ2-7 TRBV20-1 NA NA
CASSFDRAPHF TGTGCCAGCAGCTTCGACAGGGCCCCGCATTTT TRBJ1-5 TRBV5-6 TRBD1 NA
CASSLGGTIRDEQFF TGCGCCAGCAGCTTGGGTGGGACGATAAGGGATGAGCAGTTCTTC TRBJ2-1 TRBV5-1 NA NA
CASSRLAGVDEQYF TGTGCCAGCAGCCGACTAGCGGGAGTCGACGAGCAGTACTTC TRBJ2-7 TRBV14 TRBD2 once
CASSRAGLSYEQYF TGTGCCAGCAGCCGGGCAGGCCTCTCCTACGAGCAGTACTTC TRBJ2-7 TRBV4-2 NA NA
CASSFAPLINSGQGFSQPQHF TGTGCCAGCAGTTTCGCCCCTCTTATTAACTCGGGACAGGGGTTCTCTCAGCCCCAGCATTTT TRBJ1-5 TRBV28 TRBD1 NA
CASTPAGAYNEQFF TGCGCCAGCACCCCAGCGGGAGCCTACAATGAGCAGTTCTTC TRBJ2-1 TRBV5-1 TRBD2 few
CAISGGDDYEQYF TGTGCCATCTCGGGAGGTGATGACTACGAGCAGTACTTC TRBJ2-7 TRBV10-3 TRBD2 few
CSAREMGLDHNEQFF TGCAGTGCTAGAGAGATGGGACTAGACCACAATGAGCAGTTCTTC TRBJ2-1 TRBV20-1 TRBD2 few
CASSPGLAVRGDTQYF TGCGCCAGCAGCCCGGGACTAGCGGTGAGAGGGGATACGCAGTATTTT TRBJ2-3 TRBV5-1 TRBD2 NA
CSAPGQMVDTQYF TGCAGTGCACCCGGACAGATGGTGGATACGCAGTATTTT TRBJ2-3 TRBV20-1 NA NA
CSARDDGTSNEQFF TGCAGTGCTAGAGATGACGGGACTAGTAATGAGCAGTTCTTC TRBJ2-1 TRBV20-1 TRBD2 few